These 27 T cell receptor beta chains came from one sample sequenced in a study of identical twins. From the 5' RACE reads, TCRdb called clonotypes with MiXCR, one entry per CDR3 protein. This table has hundreds of thousands of distinct CDR3 sequences, approximately 6% appearing once. Sequencing was carried out using naive T cells sorted from blood. Every receptor here comes from a man aged 18 to 30 in good health.

This clonotype was counted ten times or more. V is TRBV10-2 and J is TRBJ2-3; maybe TRBD1 (6 bases). CDR3 length: 14 residues. Trimming cost V 7 bases and J 1 base, with 12 bases left between them. The germline gives CDR1 WSHSY, CDR2 SAAADI. The CDR3 sequence is CASKEQGGTDTQYF. Here the CDR3 DNA reads TGCGCCAGCAAGGAACAGGGAGGCACAGATACGCAGTATTTT.

The chain employs TRBV9 and TRBJ2-2; a possible D gene is TRBD1 (6 bases). The V gene lost 0 bases and the J gene lost 7 bases, with 13 bases spanning the gap. CDR1 is SGDLS, CDR2 YYNGEE, per germline. The CDR3 runs to 15 residues. CDR3 region: CASSVDRVKDGELFF. The DNA for the CDR3 is TGTGCCAGCAGCGTAGACAGGGTGAAGGACGGGGAGCTGTTTTTT.

In this sample, this clonotype turned up many times. The chain has TRBV20-1 and TRBJ2-5; 8 positions match TRBD2. The CDR3 sequence is 15 residues long. Germline trimming cut 1 base from V and 5 bases from J; bases unmatched to any gene: 9. Germline lookup yields CDR1 DFQATT and CDR2 SNEGSKA (reference sequence). This CDR3 reads CSARGTAGGGETQYF. The CDR3 nucleotides are TGCAGTGCTAGAGGTACCGCGGGAGGAGGCGAGACCCAGTACTTC.

This clonotype was seen only a few times. V gene TRBV20-1 combines with J gene TRBJ1-1; D may be TRBD1 (5 bases). The CDR3 loop spans 13 amino acids. With 3 bases removed from V and 10 bases from J, the gap between germline ends came to 18 bases. The V gene's germline CDR1 is DFQATT and CDR2 SNEGSKA (reference sequence). Here the CDR3 reads CSARDGTGLGAFF. The DNA of the CDR3 is TGCAGTGCTAGGGACGGGACCGGACTGGGAGCTTTCTTT.

V gene TRBV7-9 combines with J gene TRBJ1-1; no firm D call. The V gene lost 5 bases and the J gene lost 1 base, with 11 bases spanning the gap. The germline CDR1 and CDR2 sequences are SEHNR and FQNEAQ (reference sequence). The CDR3 consists of 14 residues. This CDR3 is CASSLITGNTEAFF. CDR3 DNA sequence: TGTGCCAGCAGCCTCATCACGGGGAACACTGAAGCTTTCTTT.

This clonotype was picked up many times. V gene TRBV18 combines with J gene TRBJ2-1; D might be TRBD1 (5 bases). Trimming cost V 0 bases and J 5 bases, with 11 bases left between them. Germline V CDR1 and CDR2: KGHSH, LQKENI. This CDR3 has 15 amino acids. Here the CDR3 DNA reads TGTGCCAGCTCACCACCGAGACAGAGAAACAATGAGCAGTTCTTC. Protein product: CASSPPRQRNNEQFF. Variable domain in full (rest from reference TRBV18 and TRBJ2-1): NAGVMQNPRHLVRRRGQEARLRCSPMKGHSHVYWYRQLPEEGLKFMVYLQKENIIDESGMPKERFSAEFPKEGPSILRIQQVVRGDSAAYFCASSPPRQRNNEQFFGPGTRLTVL.

The table lists this clonotype with a few counts. The V and J genes are TRBV6-2 or TRBV6-3 and TRBJ2-1; maybe TRBD2 (6 bases). Per the germline V gene, CDR1 is MNHEY and CDR2 is SVGEGT. V shed 0 bases and J shed 7 bases, with 13 bases lying between them. The CDR3 extends over 15 amino acids. CDR3 region: CASSYSRDWGNEQFF. The CDR3 nucleotides are TGTGCCAGCAGTTACTCGAGGGACTGGGGAAATGAGCAGTTCTTC.

This clonotype was counted a few times. This chain connects TRBV20-1 to TRBJ2-7; TRBD1 matches at 7 bases. The germline gives CDR1 DFQATT, CDR2 SNEGSKA (reference sequence). The CDR3 length is 16 residues. The junction had 8 bases not matched to a gene; V was cut back by 0 bases and J by 0 bases. CDR3 bases: TGCAGTGCTAGAGACTACAGGGACAGTAGCTCCTACGAGCAGTACGTC. It codes for CSARDYRDSSSYEQYV.

This clonotype occurred many times. CDR3: CASSLIQGAGGELFF. The DNA of the CDR3 is TGTGCCAGCAGCCTGATCCAGGGGGCGGGCGGGGAGCTGTTTTTT. The rearrangement links TRBV7-2 to TRBJ2-2, with TRBD1 matching 8 bases. CDR1 is SGHTA, CDR2 FQGNSA, per germline. The CDR3 has 15 residues. V lost 5 bases, J lost 7 bases, and 9 bases stayed unmatched.

This clonotype turned up a few times. The chain employs TRBV20-1 and TRBJ2-5, with D perhaps TRBD2 (6 bases). This CDR3 comprises 14 residues. Germline CDR1 DFQATT, CDR2 SNEGSKA (reference sequence). Trimming left V 6 bases short and J 5 bases short, with 19 bases between. The CDR3 is CSAEPGLLDETQYF. CDR3 coding DNA: TGCAGTGCGGAGCCGGGACTTCTGGACGAGACCCAGTACTTC.

This clonotype was found many times. The chain has TRBV5-1 and TRBJ1-1; D remains ambiguous. Germline CDR1 SGHRS, CDR2 YFSETQ. The V and J ends lost 0 bases and 0 bases respectively, with 9 bases between them. CDR3 length: 15 amino acids. The CDR3 loop is CASSLAQGMNTEAFF. CDR3 nucleotide sequence: TGCGCCAGCAGCTTGGCCCAAGGTATGAACACTGAAGCTTTCTTT.

This clonotype was counted at least ten times. This chain links TRBV10-3 with TRBJ2-1; 8 bases match TRBD2. The CDR3 has 14 amino acids. V lost 6 bases and J lost 9; bases outside the gene matches: 10. From germline, CDR1 is ENHRY and CDR2 SYGVKD. CDR3 DNA sequence: TGTGCCATCAGGCCTACGGGAGGGCCACCTGAGCAGTTCTTC. It translates to CAIRPTGGPPEQFF.

This clonotype was seen ten or more times. The chain uses TRBV20-1 and TRBJ2-1; D not resolved. This CDR3 is 14 amino acids long. Trimming pared 6 bases from V and 5 bases from J, leaving 17 bases between. CDR1 is DFQATT, CDR2 SNEGSKA, per germline (reference sequence). CDR3 DNA: TGCAGTGCCGCCAGTGGTAGGCGGAACAATGAGCAGTTCTTC. Protein product: CSAASGRRNNEQFF.

There are many counts of this clonotype. This chain links TRBV29-1 with TRBJ1-1; maybe TRBD1 (6 bases). The CDR3 spans 15 residues. Germline V CDR1 and CDR2: SQVTM, ANQGSEA. V was pared by 1 base and J by 7 bases, with 19 bases between. CDR3 region: CSVEALGRGAGEAFF. CDR3 nucleotide sequence: TGCAGCGTTGAAGCCCTAGGCAGGGGAGCGGGTGAAGCTTTCTTT.

This clonotype was seen ten or more times. The chain couples TRBV20-1 to TRBJ1-5; D remains ambiguous. Germline values: CDR1 DFQATT, CDR2 SNEGSKA (reference sequence). V was pared by 6 bases and J by 3 bases, with 18 bases between. The CDR3 is 15 residues long. The DNA for the CDR3 is TGCAGTGCCGAGGGTCATGGGGTGTTCAATCAGCCCCAGCATTTT. Translation: CSAEGHGVFNQPQHF.

The sample holds many counts of this clonotype. The chain is built from TRBV29-1 and TRBJ2-2, with a weak D call TRBD1 (5 bases). The germline gives CDR1 SQVTM, CDR2 ANQGSEA. V shed 7 bases and J shed 0 bases, with 12 bases lying between them. CDR3 length: 14 amino acids. The DNA for the CDR3 is TGCAGCGGCGCGGACACCGCGAACACCGGGGAGCTGTTTTTT. Its protein is CSGADTANTGELFF.

This clonotype was found many times. The V and J genes are TRBV27 and TRBJ2-1; the D call may be TRBD1 or TRBD2 (6 bases each). CDR3 length: 14 amino acids. Germline V gene sequence: CDR1 MNHEY, CDR2 SMNVEV (reference sequence). Trimming left V 2 bases short and J 10 bases short, with 15 bases between. CDR3 sequence: CASSLLAPQGEQFF. As DNA, the CDR3 is TGTGCCAGCAGTTTACTAGCGCCTCAGGGGGAGCAGTTCTTC.

This chain uses TRBV15 with TRBJ2-7; D may match TRBD1 or TRBD2 (6 bases each). The V end lost 0 bases, the J end lost 5 bases, and 17 bases lay between the germline ends. CDR1 and CDR2 (germline): LNHNV, YYDKDF (reference sequence). The length of the CDR3 is 16 residues. CDR3 nucleotide sequence: TGTGCCACCAGCAGAGAGACTGTAGGAGGGGGAGACGAGCAGTACGTC. Residues: CATSRETVGGGDEQYV.

The chain is built from TRBV15 and TRBJ2-3; D not resolved. V lost 5 bases and J lost 4, with 13 bases in between. The CDR3 is made up of 14 amino acids. Germline CDR1 is LNHNV and CDR2 is YYDKDF (reference sequence). CDR3 amino acids: CATSHLGIADTQYF. The CDR3 nucleotides are TGTGCCACCAGCCACCTGGGGATTGCAGATACGCAGTATTTT.

In its sample, this clonotype was seen many times. This chain links TRBV5-1 with TRBJ2-3; D is unclear. CDR1 and CDR2 from the germline V gene are SGHRS and YFSETQ. CDR3 length equals 16 residues. V was cut by 0 bases and J by 4 bases, with 15 bases left in between. The CDR3 spells CASSLVSVAQPDTQYF. The CDR3 nucleotides are TGCGCCAGCAGCTTGGTTTCCGTGGCCCAGCCAGATACGCAGTATTTT.

This clonotype has at least ten counts. V usage is TRBV20-1 and J usage is TRBJ1-1, with D possibly TRBD1 on 5 matching bases. V was pared by 0 bases and J by 2 bases, with 13 bases between. Per germline, CDR1 DFQATT and CDR2 SNEGSKA (reference sequence). The CDR3 is 15 amino acids. For the CDR3, the DNA is TGCAGTGCTAGAGATTTTTACGGGACTAACACTGAAGCTTTCTTT. Protein product: CSARDFYGTNTEAFF.

The genes are TRBV7-6 and TRBJ1-1, with D uncertain. This CDR3 has 17 residues. V was clipped by 0 bases and J by 4 bases, with 18 bases between them. Germline CDR1 is SGHVS and CDR2 is FNYEAQ. The CDR3 sequence: CASSLAPSPSHATEAFF. CDR3 bases: TGTGCCAGCAGCTTAGCGCCATCTCCCTCTCATGCCACTGAAGCTTTCTTT.

This clonotype was recorded only once. This likely comes from a read error, as the CDR3 has no conserved phenylalanine or tryptophan at its end. The rearrangement joins TRBV6-5 to TRBJ2-3; 8 bases line up with TRBD2. The CDR3 totals 15 residues. V lost 0 bases, J lost 5 bases, and 4 bases stayed unmatched. Germline V CDR1 and CDR2: MNHEY, SVGAGI. CDR3 region: CASSYSKAGVDTQYC. CDR3 DNA sequence: TGTGCCAGCAGTTACTCGAAAGCGGGGGTAGATACGCAGTATTGT.

This clonotype was counted many times. The genes are TRBV6-2 or TRBV6-3 and TRBJ1-5; tentative D call: TRBD1 (6 bases). The CDR3 contains 13 residues. Trimming cost V 4 bases and J 9 bases, with 13 bases left between them. CDR1 and CDR2 from the germline V gene are MNHEY and SVGEGT. The CDR3 DNA sequence: TGTGCCAGCAGTTCAGGGGACCTGTTGCCCCAGCATTTT. Residues: CASSSGDLLPQHF.

This clonotype was counted at least ten times. The chain is built from TRBV20-1 and TRBJ1-1, with D tentatively TRBD1 (6 bases). Trimming took 1 base from V and 6 from J, leaving 6 bases between them. CDR1 is DFQATT, CDR2 SNEGSKA, per germline (reference sequence). The length of the CDR3 is 11 residues. CDR3 residues: CSARGTAEAFF. In DNA form, the CDR3 reads TGCAGTGCTAGAGGGACAGCTGAAGCTTTCTTT.

This clonotype was recorded at least ten times. The rearrangement links TRBV5-1 to TRBJ1-1; D is ambiguous. The V gene lost 7 bases and the J gene lost 1 base, with 17 bases spanning the gap. This CDR3 is built from 15 residues. Germline assignment: CDR1 SGHRS and CDR2 YFSETQ. The DNA of the CDR3 is TGCGCCAGCTCCATGACTGAAATCGGGAACACTGAAGCTTTCTTT. It is translated as CASSMTEIGNTEAFF. Combining the CDR3 with reference TRBV5-1 and TRBJ1-1 gives the whole variable domain KAGVTQTPRYLIKTRGQQVTLSCSPISGHRSVSWYQQTPGQGLQFLFEYFSETQRNKGNFPGRFSGRQFSNSRSEMNVSTLELGDSALYLCASSMTEIGNTEAFFGQGTRLTVV.

This clonotype has at least ten counts. The chain is built from TRBV6-1 and TRBJ2-1, with unresolved D. Per germline, CDR1 MNHNS and CDR2 SASEGT. This CDR3 has 15 residues. V was cut by 6 bases and J by 0 bases, with 12 bases left in between. The CDR3, as DNA: TGTGCCAGCAGCCGAGCCCCCCTCTCCTACAATGAGCAGTTCTTC. It translates to CASSRAPLSYNEQFF.